The 21 T cell receptor beta chains presented below share a single source sample, sequenced in a study of T cell repertoires in cytomegalovirus infection (dated 2019 in TCRdb). TCRdb names Illumina HiSeq 1500 as the instrument used. The public reads were reprocessed in TCRdb via fastp at Q25 and MiXCR, keeping in-frame beta chains. Each CDR3 protein gets just one entry, which takes the most common genes and DNA from the rows behind it. The sample table holds around 530,000 distinct CDR3 sequences, of which less than 30% were seen once. Jointly, the top ten make up approximately 13% of the sample. Sequenced input: PBMCs. The receptor source for this set is a human donor in good health (CMV status not recorded). Some clones in this sample may be carry-over from other donors' samples.

This rearrangement joins TRBV6-1 to TRBJ2-2; 10 bases fit TRBD1. The CDR3 consists of 16 residues. Germline V gives CDR1 MNHNS, CDR2 SASEGT. The V segment lost 5 bases and the J segment 7 bases; nucleotides outside the gene matches: 10. The CDR3 protein is CASSNVGQGVGGELFF. For the CDR3, the DNA is TGTGCCAGCAGTAACGTCGGACAGGGGGTCGGCGGGGAGCTGTTTTTT.

The chain carries TRBV7-8 and TRBJ1-2; 7 bases are a match to TRBD1. The J segment lost 5 bases and the V segment lost 6 bases, leaving 12 bases of the junction unmatched. The germline V gene has CDR1 SGHVS and CDR2 FQNEAQ. There are 15 residues in the CDR3. CDR3 sequence reads: CASSHPADRRYGYTF. The CDR3 DNA reads as TGTGCCAGCAGTCACCCGGCGGACAGGAGATATGGCTACACCTTC. Supplemented by reference TRBV7-8 and TRBJ1-2, the full variable domain reads GAGVSQSPRYKVAKRGQDVALRCDPISGHVSLFWYQQALGQGPEFLTYFQNEAQLDKSGLPSDRFFAERPEGSVSTLKIQRTQQEDSAVYLCASSHPADRRYGYTFGSGTRLTVV.

The rearrangement joins TRBV30 to TRBJ2-3; D is undetermined. Germline V gene sequence: CDR1 GTSNPN, CDR2 SVGIG (reference sequence). The CDR3 runs to 13 residues. Trimming took off 0 bases at V and 0 bases at J, with 4 bases between the two ends. The CDR3 region is CAWSVTSTDTQYF. The CDR3, as DNA: TGTGCCTGGAGTGTCACTAGCACAGATACGCAGTATTTT.

The chain joins TRBV6-2 or TRBV6-3 to TRBJ2-3; 9 bases are a match to TRBD2. The CDR3 extends over 16 amino acids. Germline V gene sequence: CDR1 MNHEY, CDR2 SVGEGT. J gave up 0 bases and V 2 bases, and 3 bases lay outside the gene matches. CDR3 nucleotides: TGTGCCAGCAGTTACGGTCTAGCGGGGAGCACAGATACGCAGTATTTT. This codes for CASSYGLAGSTDTQYF.

V usage is TRBV15 and J usage is TRBJ2-2; no definite D call. The CDR3 is 14 residues long. Trimming stripped 0 bases from V and 4 bases from J, with 6 bases between. Germline V lookup: CDR1 LNHNV, CDR2 YYDKDF (reference sequence). This CDR3 is CATSRDSGTGELFF. In nucleotides, the CDR3 is TGTGCCACCAGCAGAGATTCGGGCACCGGGGAGCTGTTTTTT. Together with reference TRBV15 and TRBJ2-2, the CDR3 gives the full variable domain: DAMVIQNPRYQVTQFGKPVTLSCSQTLNHNVMYWYQQKSSQAPKLLFHYYDKDFNNEADTPDNFQSRRPNTSFCFLDIRSPGLGDTAMYLCATSRDSGTGELFFGEGSRLTVL.

This clonotype was recorded at least ten times. The V gene is TRBV7-2, the J gene TRBJ2-7; 7 bases are a match to TRBD1. The junction had 10 bases not matched to a gene; V was cut back by 11 bases and J by 0 bases. CDR1 and CDR2 from the germline V gene are SGHTA and FQGNSA. The CDR3 has 14 amino acids. CDR3 nucleotide sequence: TGTGCCGGATCAAAGACAGGGAGCTCCTACGAGCAGTACTTC. Amino acids: CAGSKTGSSYEQYF.

The rearrangement uses TRBV6-6 and TRBJ2-7, with 8 bases matching TRBD2. The V gene end was trimmed by 7 bases and the J gene end by 1 base; junction bases not matched to a gene: 9. From germline, CDR1 is MNHNY and CDR2 SVGAGI (reference sequence). The CDR3 runs to 15 residues. CDR3 sequence reads: CASNSGTRVSYEQYF. DNA of the CDR3: TGTGCCAGCAACTCCGGGACTAGAGTATCCTACGAGCAGTACTTC.

In its sample, this clonotype was seen a few times. The chain uses TRBV9 and TRBJ2-1; D assignment may be TRBD1 or TRBD2 (5 bases each). CDR3 length: 13 residues. Germline V gene data show CDR1 as SGDLS and CDR2 as YYNGEE. V was pared by 7 bases and J by 5 bases, with 13 bases between. CDR3 in amino acids: CASGRDPHNEQFF. CDR3 nucleotide sequence: TGTGCCAGCGGCCGGGACCCCCACAATGAGCAGTTCTTC.

This clonotype came up a few times. The gene calls are TRBV20-1 and TRBJ2-3; a possible D gene is TRBD2 (6 bases). The CDR3 has 13 residues. The V and J ends lost 5 bases and 4 bases respectively, with 13 bases between them. Germline-derived CDR1 and CDR2 are DFQATT and SNEGSKA (reference sequence). CDR3 coding DNA: TGCAGTGCTCAGACTAGTTCCGCAGATACGCAGTATTTT. This gives the protein CSAQTSSADTQYF.

CDR3 in DNA: TGTGCCAGCAGTTCGCCCGGGACAGGCGATGAGCAGTACTTC. This sequence encodes CASSSPGTGDEQYF. The chain combines TRBV6-2 or TRBV6-3 with TRBJ2-7; 8 nucleotides match TRBD1. After removal of 4 bases from V and 7 bases from J, the junction contained 9 bases not matched to a gene. The CDR3 sequence is 14 residues long. Per germline, CDR1 MNHEY and CDR2 SVGEGT.

This clonotype was found a few times. The J gene is TRBJ1-6, the V gene TRBV6-5; 9 bases are a match to TRBD1. The CDR3 runs to 16 residues. Losses at the gene ends were 6 bases for V and 7 bases for J; bases not matched to a gene: 10. CDR1 is MNHEY, CDR2 SVGAGI, per germline. CDR3 DNA: TGTGCCAGCAGAGGGAAGGGACAGGGAATAAATTCACCCCTCCACTTT. Translation gives CASRGKGQGINSPLHF.

This clonotype turned up a few times. The chain employs TRBV6-2 or TRBV6-3 and TRBJ2-7, with D possibly called TRBD1 or TRBD2 (5 bases each). The CDR3 sequence is 13 residues long. CDR1 MNHEY and CDR2 SVGEGT come from the germline V gene. V lost 8 bases to trimming and J lost 0 bases, with 11 bases between them. CDR3 protein: CASGGGYSYEQYV. The CDR3 coding sequence is TGTGCCAGCGGTGGGGGATACTCCTACGAGCAGTACGTC.

This clonotype was seen a handful of times. The V and J genes are TRBV7-6 and TRBJ2-1; a possible D gene is TRBD2 (6 bases). Between the trimmed V and J ends, which lost 4 bases and 2 bases, there was a span of 12 bases. Germline V gene data show CDR1 as SGHVS and CDR2 as FNYEAQ. The CDR3 runs to 15 residues. CDR3 in DNA: TGTGCCAGCAGCTCCGGGGGTACCCCCTACAATGAGCAGTTCTTC. This codes for CASSSGGTPYNEQFF.

This clonotype was found a few times. The rearrangement links TRBV4-1 to TRBJ1-5; no clear D. Germline CDR1 and CDR2: MGHRA and YSYEKL. V lost 2 bases and J 5 bases, leaving 22 bases between the germline ends. The CDR3 runs to 18 residues. The DNA for the CDR3 is TGCGCCAGCAGCCAACCTACGGGCCCGGTGGGCATATATCAGCCCCAGCATTTT. Protein: CASSQPTGPVGIYQPQHF.

This clonotype has a single count. This sequence joins TRBV4-1 and TRBJ1-5, with TRBD1 matching over 8 bases. CDR1 MGHRA and CDR2 YSYEKL come from the germline V gene. V trimming: 2 bases; J trimming: 4 bases; junction bases outside the gene matches: 7. The CDR3 runs 16 residues. The CDR3 region has the DNA TGCGCCAGCAGCCAAATCCGGGACAGGCGTAATCAGCCCCAGCATTTT. It specifies CASSQIRDRRNQPQHF.

CDR3 DNA: TGTGCCAGCAGGAGATCACAGCGGGGACTAGCGGGGGGAGGCACAGATACGCAGTATTTT. This codes for CASRRSQRGLAGGGTDTQYF. The chain is built from TRBV27 and TRBJ2-3, with 15 bases fitting TRBD2. Trimming removed 6 bases from V and 1 base from J; junction bases left unmatched: 14. CDR3 length: 20 residues. Germline CDR1 and CDR2: MNHEY and SMNVEV (reference sequence).

The chain joins TRBV3-1 to TRBJ2-5; TRBD2 matches 7 bases. The CDR3 has 16 amino acids. Germline loops: CDR1 LGHDT, CDR2 YNNKEL (reference sequence). Losses at the gene ends were 3 bases for V and 3 bases for J; bases not matched to a gene: 10. The chain's CDR3 is CASSHRPEGGEETQYF. The CDR3 region has the DNA TGTGCCAGCAGCCACCGTCCAGAGGGAGGGGAAGAGACCCAGTACTTC.

The rearrangement links TRBV12-3 or TRBV12-4 to TRBJ2-2; TRBD2 might be the D (6 bases). Trimming took off 6 bases at V and 2 bases at J, with 10 bases between the two ends. The CDR3 loop spans 14 amino acids. This CDR3 reads CASRLAVNTGELFF. The CDR3 DNA follows: TGTGCCAGCAGACTAGCAGTTAACACCGGGGAGCTGTTTTTT.

This clonotype was counted a few times. The CDR3: CSARDASGFQETQYF. The CDR3 DNA is TGCAGTGCTAGAGATGCTAGCGGTTTCCAAGAGACCCAGTACTTC. The genes are TRBV20-1 and TRBJ2-5; 7 bases are a match to TRBD2. The CDR3 loop spans 15 amino acids. V was clipped by 0 bases and J by 1 base; unmatched bases: 5. Germline-derived CDR1 and CDR2 are DFQATT and SNEGSKA (reference sequence).

This clonotype was counted at least ten times. DNA of the CDR3: TGTTCCTCACTGCTACCCGGGACAGAGTATGGCTACACCTTC. Translating it yields CSSLLPGTEYGYTF. The V gene is TRBV7-2, the J gene TRBJ1-2; 7 bases fit TRBD1. The CDR3 spans 14 residues. The germline CDR1 and CDR2 sequences are SGHTA and FQGNSA.

This clonotype has more than one count but fewer than ten. The rearrangement links TRBV4-1 to TRBJ1-1; tentative D call: TRBD1 (6 bases). There are 15 residues in the CDR3. V lost 4 bases and J lost 5, with 17 bases in between. Per germline, CDR1 MGHRA and CDR2 YSYEKL. The CDR3 here is CASSPIGGLRTEAFF. The DNA of the CDR3 is TGCGCCAGCAGCCCGATTGGGGGGCTGAGGACTGAAGCTTTCTTT.